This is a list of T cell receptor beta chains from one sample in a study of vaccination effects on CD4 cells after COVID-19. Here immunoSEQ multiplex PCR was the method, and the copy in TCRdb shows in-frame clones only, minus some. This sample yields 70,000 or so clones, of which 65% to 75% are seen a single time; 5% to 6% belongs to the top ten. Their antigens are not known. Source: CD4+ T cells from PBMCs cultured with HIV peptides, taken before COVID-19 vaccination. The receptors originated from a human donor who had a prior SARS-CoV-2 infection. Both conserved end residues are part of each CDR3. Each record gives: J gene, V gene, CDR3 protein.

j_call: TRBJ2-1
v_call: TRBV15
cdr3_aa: CATSRDAEAGEQFF

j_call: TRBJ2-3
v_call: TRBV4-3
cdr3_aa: CASSQGANPFTDTQYF

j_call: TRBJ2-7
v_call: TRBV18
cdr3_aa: CASSPQGQGSYEQYF

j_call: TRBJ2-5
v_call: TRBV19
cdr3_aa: CASSAGTGGAETQYF

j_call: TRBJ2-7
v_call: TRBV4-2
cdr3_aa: CASSQDGNSGSYEQYF

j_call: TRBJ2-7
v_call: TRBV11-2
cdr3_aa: CASSTWPHEQYF

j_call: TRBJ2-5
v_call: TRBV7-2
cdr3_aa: CASSLPDNQETQYF

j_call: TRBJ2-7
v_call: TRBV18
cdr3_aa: CASSPRAETYEQYF

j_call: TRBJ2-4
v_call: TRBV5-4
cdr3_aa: CASSLLGTRLAKNIQYF

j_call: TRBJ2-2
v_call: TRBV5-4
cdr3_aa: CASSSIAGGDTGELFF

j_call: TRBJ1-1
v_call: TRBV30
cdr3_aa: CAWSSLLRNTEAFF

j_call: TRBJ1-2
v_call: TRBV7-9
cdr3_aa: CASSRTDYGYTF

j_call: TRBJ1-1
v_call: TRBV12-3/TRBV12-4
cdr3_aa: CASSFVRNTEAFF

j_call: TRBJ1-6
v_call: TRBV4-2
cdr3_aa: CASSLVGTPQNSPLHF

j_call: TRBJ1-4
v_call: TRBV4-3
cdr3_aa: CASSQGGRDNEKLFF

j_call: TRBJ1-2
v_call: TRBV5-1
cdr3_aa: CASSLSRDRVKGYTF

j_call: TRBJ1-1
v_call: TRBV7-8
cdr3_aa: CASSSQMNTEAFF

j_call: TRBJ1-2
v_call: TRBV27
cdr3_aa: CASRSYGDYGYTF

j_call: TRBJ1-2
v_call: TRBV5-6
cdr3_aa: CASSQGYRTARFGGYTF

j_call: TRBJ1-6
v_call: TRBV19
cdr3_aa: CASSIQSGTGRSPLHF

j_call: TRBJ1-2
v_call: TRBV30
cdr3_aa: CAGTGGTHYGYTF

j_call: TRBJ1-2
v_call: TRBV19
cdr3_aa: CASRISGVGYGYTF

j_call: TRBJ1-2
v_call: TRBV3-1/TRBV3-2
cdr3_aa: CASSQRTGVGYGYTF

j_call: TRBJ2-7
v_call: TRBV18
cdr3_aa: CASSPGDGAYEQYF

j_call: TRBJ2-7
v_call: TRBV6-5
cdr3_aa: CASSSRQRQYF

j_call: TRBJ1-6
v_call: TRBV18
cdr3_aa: CASSPNEDYNSPLHF

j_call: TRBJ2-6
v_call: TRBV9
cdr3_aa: CASSDLGSGANVLTF

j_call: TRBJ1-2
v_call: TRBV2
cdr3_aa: CASSEQPGGIDGYTF